The 19 T cell receptor beta chains reported below all come from one sample, sequenced in a study of beta chain features in type 1 diabetes. Expressed TCRB transcripts were sequenced because the isolated RNA had all been reverse transcribed beforehand. TCRdb keeps only in-frame clones here, not all; method: immunoSEQ multiplex PCR. The table lists about 140,000 clones, 6% to 7.5% of them singletons. Sequenced sample: central memory CD4+ T cells from blood. The source is a woman in her 30s in good health.

This clone was counted many times. This chain links TRBV27 with TRBJ2-7, with a tentative D call TRBD1 (6 bases). The CDR3 is made up of 15 amino acids. V shed 2 bases and J shed 2 bases, with 13 bases lying between them. Germline V gene lookup returns CDR1 MNHEY and CDR2 SMNVEV (reference sequence). In nucleotides, the CDR3 is TGTGCCAGCAGTTTAATGGGGGCGCGCCCCTACGAGCAGTACTTC. It translates to CASSLMGARPYEQYF.

This clone was found a few times. This chain uses TRBV4-1 with TRBJ1-2, with a weak D call TRBD1 (6 bases). This CDR3 has 13 amino acids. In germline, CDR1 is MGHRA, CDR2 YSYEKL. V was shortened by 3 bases and J by 6 bases, with 11 bases between the two germline ends. This chain's CDR3 is CASSQTQGDGYTF. In nucleotides, the CDR3 is TGCGCCAGCAGCCAGACACAGGGAGATGGCTACACCTTC.

V usage is TRBV11-2 and J usage is TRBJ2-5; TRBD1 might be the D (6 bases). Between the trimmed V and J ends, which lost 4 bases and 7 bases, there was a span of 13 bases. The germline V gene encodes CDR1 SGHAT and CDR2 FQNNGV. CDR3 length equals 13 residues. The CDR3 region has the DNA TGTGCCAGCAGCTCCGGACAGTACGGGACCCAGTACTTC. Translated: CASSSGQYGTQYF. The full variable domain, rest sourced from reference TRBV11-2 and TRBJ2-5, is EAGVAQSPRYKIIEKRQSVAFWCNPISGHATLYWYQQILGQGPKLLIQFQNNGVVDDSQLPKDRFSAERLKGVDSTLKIQPAKLEDSAVYLCASSSGQYGTQYFGPGTRLLVL.

This clone was observed a few times. A junction boundary mismatches the germline segment, possibly from a read error. This rearrangement joins TRBV9 to TRBJ2-1, with 9 bases identical to TRBD2. The CDR3 loop spans 13 amino acids. CDR1 SGDLS and CDR2 YYNGEE come from the germline V gene. CDR3 DNA: TGTGCCAGCAGCGTAGGACTAGCGGCCTGGCCCCTCTTC. Translated: CASSVGLAAWPLF. The variable domain in full, with the rest retrieved from reference TRBV9 and TRBJ2-1, is DSGVTQTPKHLITATGQRVTLRCSPRSGDLSVYWYQQSLDQGLQFLIQYYNGEERAKGNILERFSAQQFPDLHSELNLSSLELGDSALYFCASSVGLAAWPLFGPGTRLTVL.

V gene TRBV11-3 combines with J gene TRBJ1-1, with 10 bases lining up with TRBD1. Germline CDR1 reads SGHNT; CDR2 reads YENEEA. V gave up 5 bases and J gave up 3 bases; unmatched junction bases: 9. The CDR3 runs 16 residues. Here the CDR3 reads CASSPSIGQGDTEAFF. In DNA form, the CDR3 reads TGTGCCAGCAGCCCGAGCATAGGACAGGGGGACACTGAAGCTTTCTTT.

The J gene is TRBJ1-3, the V gene TRBV28; a weak D match, TRBD1 (6 bases). CDR1 and CDR2 from the germline V gene are MDHEN and SYDVKM. V was trimmed by 5 bases and J by 0 bases, leaving 14 bases between them. This CDR3 has 16 amino acids. The CDR3 DNA sequence: TGTGCCAGCAGTACACCCGGCAGGGGCTCTGGAAACACCATATATTTT. Its translation: CASSTPGRGSGNTIYF.

In this sample, this clone turned up a few times. CDR3 nucleotides: TGTGCCAGCAGTCGTTCACAGGGTGAAGCTTTCTTT. It specifies CASSRSQGEAFF. V gene TRBV5-4 combines with J gene TRBJ1-1, with a weak D call TRBD1 (6 bases). The V gene lost 5 bases and the J gene lost 7 bases, with 12 bases spanning the gap. The germline CDR1 and CDR2 sequences are SGHNT and YYREEE (reference sequence). CDR3 length equals 12 residues.

This clone has just a few counts. The germline gene is not matched at one end of the junction; a read error may be the cause. The rearrangement uses TRBV6-6 and TRBJ2-1, with a tentative D call TRBD2 (6 bases). CDR3 length equals 13 residues. Germline values: CDR1 MNHNY, CDR2 SVGAGI (reference sequence). CDR3 sequence: CASRAPDYDEQFF. In DNA form, the CDR3 reads TGTGCCAGCAGGGCCCCGGACTACGATGAGCAGTTCTTC.

V usage is TRBV7-8 and J usage is TRBJ2-1; D call uncertain. CDR3 size: 13 residues. Trimming cost V 5 bases and J 6 bases, with 11 bases left between them. The germline CDR1 and CDR2 sequences are SGHVS and FQNEAQ. The DNA of the CDR3 is TGTGCCAGCAGCCCGCTCCTACCCAATGAGCAGTTCTTC. Translation gives CASSPLLPNEQFF. The variable domain in full, with the rest retrieved from reference TRBV7-8 and TRBJ2-1, is GAGVSQSPRYKVAKRGQDVALRCDPISGHVSLFWYQQALGQGPEFLTYFQNEAQLDKSGLPSDRFFAERPEGSVSTLKIQRTQQEDSAVYLCASSPLLPNEQFFGPGTRLTVL.

This clone was counted a few times. The rearrangement uses TRBV20-1 and TRBJ2-7, with unresolved D. V lost 5 bases to trimming and J lost 4 bases, with 9 bases between them. Per germline, CDR1 DFQATT and CDR2 SNEGSKA (reference sequence). The CDR3 has 11 amino acids. The CDR3 sequence: CSAYMNYEQYF. CDR3 DNA sequence: TGCAGTGCTTACATGAATTACGAGCAGTACTTC.

The sample holds a few counts of this clone. The chain has TRBV9 and TRBJ2-4, with 9 nucleotides matching TRBD1. Per the germline V gene, CDR1 is SGDLS and CDR2 is YYNGEE. V shed 0 bases and J 8 bases; nucleotides not matched to a gene: 6. The CDR3 runs 15 residues. The DNA of the CDR3 is TGTGCCAGCAGCGTAGATGGGACAGGGTTCGACATTCAGTACTTC. It is translated as CASSVDGTGFDIQYF.

This clone was found a few times. The rearrangement links TRBV25-1 to TRBJ1-4; D is ambiguous. Looked up from germline, CDR1 is MGHDK and CDR2 is SYGVNS. The CDR3 contains 16 residues. V was shortened by 2 bases and J by 0 bases, with 10 bases between the two germline ends. CDR3 DNA: TGTGCCAGCAGTGAAGGCAGGTCCTCAACTAATGAAAAACTGTTTTTT. Translation: CASSEGRSSTNEKLFF.

The table lists this clone with a few counts. The rearrangement links TRBV7-2 to TRBJ2-3, with 14 bases aligning to TRBD2. The CDR3 runs to 16 residues. Trimming removed 5 bases from V and 7 bases from J; junction bases left unmatched: 8. Germline V gives CDR1 SGHTA, CDR2 FQGNSA. This chain's CDR3 is CASSPGTSGSLYTQYF. DNA for the CDR3: TGTGCCAGCAGCCCGGGGACTAGCGGGAGTTTATATACGCAGTATTTT.

This rearrangement joins TRBV18 to TRBJ1-3; 7 bases line up with TRBD1. J gave up 0 bases and V 2 bases, and 7 bases lay outside the gene matches. Per germline, CDR1 KGHSH and CDR2 LQKENI. The CDR3 runs to 17 residues. CDR3 sequence: CASSPNQGGTSGNTIYF. The CDR3 region has the DNA TGTGCCAGCTCACCAAATCAAGGGGGCACCTCTGGAAACACCATATATTTT.

This clone has a handful of counts. The chain joins TRBV18 to TRBJ2-3; 7 bases match TRBD2. The CDR3 runs 15 residues. The V gene end was trimmed by 2 bases and the J gene end by 2 bases; junction bases not matched to a gene: 4. The germline V gene has CDR1 KGHSH and CDR2 LQKENI. CDR3 nucleotides: TGTGCCAGCTCACCAGAGGGAGGGCCCACAGATACGCAGTATTTT. Translating gives CASSPEGGPTDTQYF.

This clone turned up a few times. V usage is TRBV10-3 and J usage is TRBJ1-1, with D uncertain. Trimming shortened V by 4 bases and J by 0 bases, and 6 bases separated the two germline ends. The CDR3 length is 13 residues. The germline CDR1 and CDR2 sequences are ENHRY and SYGVKD. Here the CDR3 DNA reads TGTGCCATCAGTGCGAGCCTGAACACTGAAGCTTTCTTT. It codes for CAISASLNTEAFF.

This sequence joins TRBV4-3 and TRBJ2-1; 7 nucleotides match TRBD2. Unmatched junction bases numbered 9, after V lost 1 base and J lost 3 bases. The CDR3 is made up of 17 amino acids. From germline, CDR1 is LGHNA and CDR2 YSLEER. CDR3 sequence (DNA): TGCGCCAGCAGCCAAGGCAGAGCGGCTAGCGGCTACAATGAGCAGTTCTTC. It specifies CASSQGRAASGYNEQFF.

The chain carries TRBV18 and TRBJ2-1; tentative D call: TRBD1 (5 bases). The length of the CDR3 is 16 residues. Trimming shortened V by 6 bases and J by 4 bases, and 19 bases separated the two germline ends. Germline assignment: CDR1 KGHSH and CDR2 LQKENI. The CDR3 bases are TGTGCCAGCTCTCCTTTCAGGGAAAAGGTGTACAATGAGCAGTTCTTC. Amino acid sequence: CASSPFREKVYNEQFF. The full variable domain, in which reference TRBV18 and TRBJ2-1 provide the parts outside the CDR3, is NAGVMQNPRHLVRRRGQEARLRCSPMKGHSHVYWYRQLPEEGLKFMVYLQKENIIDESGMPKERFSAEFPKEGPSILRIQQVVRGDSAAYFCASSPFREKVYNEQFFGPGTRLTVL.

This clone has a handful of counts. The chain employs TRBV4-3 and TRBJ2-2, with 9 nucleotides matching TRBD2. V shed 1 base and J 5 bases; nucleotides not matched to a gene: 5. Germline loops: CDR1 LGHNA, CDR2 YSLEER. The CDR3 length is 16 residues. The CDR3, as DNA: TGCGCCAGCAGCCAAGGTGGACTAGCGTCTACCGGGGAGCTGTTTTTT. Protein sequence: CASSQGGLASTGELFF.